These 2 T cell receptor beta chains originate from one sample sequenced in a study of chemoradiotherapy in HPV16-positive cancers. Sequencing used immunoSEQ multiplex PCR; TCRdb keeps in-frame clones, though not all of them. The sample lists around 1,700 clones, roughly four fifths occurring once. The specimen comprised tumor tissue, sampled from a patient who underwent chemoradiotherapy. The receptors shown here come from a human donor with HPV-associated anogenital cancer.

The genes are TRBV5-4 and TRBJ2-1; D gene uncertain. V was trimmed by 2 bases and J by 2 bases, leaving 8 bases between them. CDR1 is SGHNT and CDR2 is YYREEE in the germline V gene (reference sequence). CDR3 length: 14 residues. The CDR3 DNA follows: TGTGCCAGCAGCTTTCCCTCCCCCTACAATGAGCAGTTCTTC. This gives the protein CASSFPSPYNEQFF.

The chain combines TRBV6-5 with TRBJ2-7; 12 positions match TRBD2. The CDR3 sequence is 15 residues long. The V gene's germline CDR1 is MNHEY and CDR2 SVGAGI. V dropped 5 bases and J dropped 2; count of bases not matched to a gene: 4. This CDR3 is CASSQLAGGPYEQYF. As DNA, the CDR3 is TGTGCCAGCAGTCAACTAGCGGGAGGTCCCTACGAGCAGTACTTC.